The rows below give T cell receptor beta chains drawn from one sample of a study of cytomegalovirus exposure and HLA in healthy donors. Profiled with immunoSEQ multiplex PCR; TCRdb holds only in-frame clones, not every one. The profile shows about 200,000 clones, 75% to 90% of them singletons. The specimen was PBMCs. These TCRs come from a woman in her twenties or thirties in good health and CMV-seronegative. CDR3s include the opening cysteine and the closing phenylalanine or tryptophan. D genes are given only for firm matches. The size field is filled for only some rows; it gives once, few, many or a size class.

j_gene	abundance	v_gene	d_gene	CDR3nt	CDR3aa
TRBJ2-7	.	TRBV11-2	TRBD2	TGTGCCAGCAGCTTGGAGCTAGCGGGAGACGAAGTCGAGCAGTACTTC	CASSLELAGDEVEQYF
TRBJ2-7	.	TRBV15	TRBD2	TGTGCCACCAGCAAGGAGCGGGAGTCGTACGAGCAGTACTTC	CATSKERESYEQYF
TRBJ1-2	.	TRBV28	TRBD1	TGTGCCAGCACTCGGACAGGCGTCCGGGGCTACACCTTC	CASTRTGVRGYTF
TRBJ2-5	.	TRBV7-8	.	TGTGCCAGCAGCTTTTCGGGAGCAGGAGAGACCCAGTACTTC	CASSFSGAGETQYF
TRBJ2-7	.	TRBV5-1	TRBD1	TGCGCCAGCAGCTTGGAGGGACAGGACGCCTACGAGCAGTACTTC	CASSLEGQDAYEQYF
TRBJ1-2	.	TRBV4-1	TRBD1	TGCGCCAGCAGCCAATCGGACAGGGCCAACTATGGCTACACCTTC	CASSQSDRANYGYTF
TRBJ1-1	.	TRBV28	.	TGTGCCAGCAGTTTAACAGGGATCCCGACTGAAGCTTTCTTT	CASSLTGIPTEAFF
TRBJ2-5	once	TRBV11-2	TRBD2	TGTGCCAGCAGCTTGCGGGGGGCCCAAGAGACCCAGTACTTC	CASSLRGAQETQYF
TRBJ2-1	.	TRBV7-9	TRBD1	TGTGCCAGCTCCAAAAGGACCCCCGGGACAGGGCTCTACAATGAGCAGTTCTTC	CASSKRTPGTGLYNEQFF
TRBJ2-2	.	TRBV9	TRBD1	TGTGCCAGCAGGGGGACAGCAGAAAACACCGGGGAGCTGTTTTTT	CASRGTAENTGELFF